This TCR beta chain was obtained from a study of blood T cell repertoires in COVID-19. Looking at the study overall: T cells, B-cell-depleted T cells, or PBMCs supplied cDNA or gDNA.

Method: immunoSEQ multiplex PCR; TCRdb's copy keeps in-frame clones and lacks some. The sample yields roughly 180,000 clones, roughly three quarters seen once. The CDR3 is 13 amino acids. The V and J ends lost 8 bases and 6 bases, in that order; junction bases with no gene match: 5. The clonotype was recovered from a woman aged 45-65 years with active or convalescent COVID-19. Sequenced sample: peripheral blood. This sequence joins TRBV12-3 or TRBV12-4 and TRBJ2-2, with 8 bases identical to TRBD1. CDR3: CASGQGSAGELFF. In nucleotides, the CDR3 is TGTGCCAGCGGACAGGGTTCCGCCGGGGAGCTGTTTTTT.